The T cell receptor beta chain described here comes from a study of blood T cell repertoires in COVID-19. About the research overall: The study drew acute and convalescent COVID-19 samples from the United States, Italy and Spain.

Deletions cut 4 bases from V and 1 base from J, with 15 bases between. The CDR3 contains 15 residues. Germline-derived CDR1 and CDR2 are SGHDT and YYEEEE. Data came from immunoSEQ multiplex PCR; TCRdb stores just in-frame clones and leaves some out. There are fewer than 250,000 clones in the sample; 70% to 90% occur only once, and approximately 5.1% lies in the top ten. The V call is TRBV5-6, the J call TRBJ2-7, with D possibly TRBD1 on 6 matching bases. This clonotype was sampled from a woman in her 70s with active or convalescent COVID-19. Sample: peripheral blood. The CDR3 nucleotides read TGTGCCAGCAGCCGACGAACAGGGTTTTCCTACGAGCAGTACTTC. It encodes CASSRRTGFSYEQYF. Full variable domain (rest looked up from reference TRBV5-6 and TRBJ2-7): DAGVTQSPTHLIKTRGQQVTLRCSPKSGHDTVSWYQQALGQGPQFIFQYYEEEERQRGNFPDRFSGHQFPNYSSELNVNALLLGDSALYLCASSRRTGFSYEQYFGPGTRLTVT.